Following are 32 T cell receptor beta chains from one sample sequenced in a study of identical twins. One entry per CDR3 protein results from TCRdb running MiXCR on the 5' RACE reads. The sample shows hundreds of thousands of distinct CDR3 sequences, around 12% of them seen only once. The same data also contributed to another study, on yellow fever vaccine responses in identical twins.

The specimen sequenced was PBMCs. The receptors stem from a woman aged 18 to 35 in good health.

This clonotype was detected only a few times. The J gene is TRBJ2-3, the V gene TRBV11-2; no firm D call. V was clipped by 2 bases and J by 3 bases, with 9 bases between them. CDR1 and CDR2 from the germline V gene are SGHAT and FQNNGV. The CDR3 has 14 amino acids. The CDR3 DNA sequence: TGTGCCAGCAGCTTAAATATGGGAACAGATACGCAGTATTTT. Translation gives CASSLNMGTDTQYF.

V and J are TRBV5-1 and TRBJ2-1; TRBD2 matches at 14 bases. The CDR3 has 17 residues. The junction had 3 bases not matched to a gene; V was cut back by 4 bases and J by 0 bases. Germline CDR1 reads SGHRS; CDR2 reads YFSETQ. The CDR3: CASSTGTSGSSYNEQFF. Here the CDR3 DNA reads TGCGCCAGCAGCACAGGGACTAGCGGGAGCTCCTACAATGAGCAGTTCTTC.

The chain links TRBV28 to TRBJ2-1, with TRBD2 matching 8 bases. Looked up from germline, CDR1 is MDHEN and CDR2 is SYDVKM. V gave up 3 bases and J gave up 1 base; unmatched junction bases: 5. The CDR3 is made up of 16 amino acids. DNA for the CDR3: TGTGCCAGCAGTTTCTACGGGGGGGCGTCCTACAATGAGCAGTTCTTC. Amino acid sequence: CASSFYGGASYNEQFF.

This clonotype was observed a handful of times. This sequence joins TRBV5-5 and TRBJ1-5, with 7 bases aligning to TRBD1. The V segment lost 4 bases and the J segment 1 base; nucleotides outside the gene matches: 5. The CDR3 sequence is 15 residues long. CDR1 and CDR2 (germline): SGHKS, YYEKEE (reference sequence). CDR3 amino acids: CASSRDSRSNQPQHF. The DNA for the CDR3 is TGTGCCAGCAGCCGGGACAGCCGAAGCAATCAGCCCCAGCATTTT.

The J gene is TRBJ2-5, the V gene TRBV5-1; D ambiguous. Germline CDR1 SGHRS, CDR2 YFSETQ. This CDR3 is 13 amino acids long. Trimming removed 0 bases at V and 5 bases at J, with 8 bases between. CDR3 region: CASSLELFETQYF. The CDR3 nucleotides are TGCGCCAGCAGCTTGGAGCTTTTCGAGACCCAGTACTTC.

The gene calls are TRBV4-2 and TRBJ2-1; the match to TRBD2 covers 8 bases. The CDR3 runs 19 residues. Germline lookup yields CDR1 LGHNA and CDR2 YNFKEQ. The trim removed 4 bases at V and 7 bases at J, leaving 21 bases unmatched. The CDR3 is CASSRERGSGTRGGNEQFF. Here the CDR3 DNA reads TGTGCCAGCAGCCGAGAAAGGGGTAGCGGGACTCGGGGTGGTAATGAGCAGTTCTTC.

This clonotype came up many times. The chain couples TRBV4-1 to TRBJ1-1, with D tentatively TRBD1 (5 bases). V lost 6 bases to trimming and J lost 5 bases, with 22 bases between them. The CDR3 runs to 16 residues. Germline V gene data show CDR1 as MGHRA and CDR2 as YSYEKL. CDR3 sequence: CASRGPQERIATEAFF. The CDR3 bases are TGCGCCAGCAGGGGACCTCAGGAACGGATCGCGACTGAAGCTTTCTTT.

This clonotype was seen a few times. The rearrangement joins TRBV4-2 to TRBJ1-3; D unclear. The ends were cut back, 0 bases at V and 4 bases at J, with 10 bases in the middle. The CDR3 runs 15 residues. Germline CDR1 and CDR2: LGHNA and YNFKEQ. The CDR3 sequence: CASSQDRGPGNTIYF. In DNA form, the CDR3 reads TGTGCCAGCAGCCAAGACCGGGGTCCGGGAAACACCATATATTTT.

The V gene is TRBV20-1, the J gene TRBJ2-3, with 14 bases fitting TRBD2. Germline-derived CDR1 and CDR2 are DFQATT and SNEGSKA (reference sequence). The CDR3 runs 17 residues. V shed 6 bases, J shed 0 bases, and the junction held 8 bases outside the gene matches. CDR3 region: CSATGLAGGPSTDTQYF. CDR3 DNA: TGCAGTGCCACCGGACTAGCGGGAGGACCTAGCACAGATACGCAGTATTTT.

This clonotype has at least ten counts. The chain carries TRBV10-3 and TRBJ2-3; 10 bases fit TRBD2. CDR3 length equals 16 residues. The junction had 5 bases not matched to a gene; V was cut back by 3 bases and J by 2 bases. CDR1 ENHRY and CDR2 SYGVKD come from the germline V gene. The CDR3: CAISDSSGRATDTQYF. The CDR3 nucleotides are TGTGCCATCAGTGATTCCAGCGGGAGGGCCACAGATACGCAGTATTTT.

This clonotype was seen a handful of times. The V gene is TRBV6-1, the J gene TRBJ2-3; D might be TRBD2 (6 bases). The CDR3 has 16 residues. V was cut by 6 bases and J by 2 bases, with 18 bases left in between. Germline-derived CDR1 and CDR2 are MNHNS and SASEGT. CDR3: CASRPYLAEDTDTQYF. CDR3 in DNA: TGTGCCAGCAGGCCCTACTTAGCGGAAGACACAGATACGCAGTATTTT.

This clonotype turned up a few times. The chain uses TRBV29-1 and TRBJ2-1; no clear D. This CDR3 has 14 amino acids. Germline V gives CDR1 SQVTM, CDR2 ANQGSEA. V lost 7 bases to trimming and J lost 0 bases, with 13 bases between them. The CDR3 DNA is TGCAGCGCTAAGGAGAGTAACTCCTACAATGAGCAGTTCTTC. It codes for CSAKESNSYNEQFF.

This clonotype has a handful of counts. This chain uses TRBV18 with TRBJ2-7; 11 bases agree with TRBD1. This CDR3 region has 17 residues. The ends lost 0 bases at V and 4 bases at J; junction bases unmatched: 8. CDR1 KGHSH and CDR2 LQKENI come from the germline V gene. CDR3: CASSPPLGQGAAYEQYF. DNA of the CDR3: TGTGCCAGCTCACCACCTCTCGGACAGGGGGCAGCGTACGAGCAGTACTTC.

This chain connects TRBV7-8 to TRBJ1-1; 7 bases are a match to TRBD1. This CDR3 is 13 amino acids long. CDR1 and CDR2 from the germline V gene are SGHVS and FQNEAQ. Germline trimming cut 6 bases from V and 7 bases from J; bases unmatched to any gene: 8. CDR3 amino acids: CASRDRTEGEAFF. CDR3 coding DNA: TGTGCCAGCAGGGACAGGACCGAAGGTGAAGCTTTCTTT. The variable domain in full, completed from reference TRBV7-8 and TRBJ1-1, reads GAGVSQSPRYKVAKRGQDVALRCDPISGHVSLFWYQQALGQGPEFLTYFQNEAQLDKSGLPSDRFFAERPEGSVSTLKIQRTQQEDSAVYLCASRDRTEGEAFFGQGTRLTVV.

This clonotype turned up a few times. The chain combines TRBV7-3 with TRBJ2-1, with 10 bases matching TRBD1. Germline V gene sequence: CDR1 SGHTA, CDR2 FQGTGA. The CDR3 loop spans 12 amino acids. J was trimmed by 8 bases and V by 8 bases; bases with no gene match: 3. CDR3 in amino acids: CASGTGVDEQFF. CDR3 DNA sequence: TGTGCCAGCGGGACAGGGGTCGATGAGCAGTTCTTC.

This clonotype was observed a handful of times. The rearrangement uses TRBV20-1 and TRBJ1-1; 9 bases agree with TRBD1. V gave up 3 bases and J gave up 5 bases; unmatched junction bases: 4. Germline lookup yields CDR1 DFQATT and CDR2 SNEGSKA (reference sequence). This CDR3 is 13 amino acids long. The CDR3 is CSARPGQGTEAFF. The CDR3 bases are TGCAGTGCTAGGCCGGGACAGGGAACTGAAGCTTTCTTT.

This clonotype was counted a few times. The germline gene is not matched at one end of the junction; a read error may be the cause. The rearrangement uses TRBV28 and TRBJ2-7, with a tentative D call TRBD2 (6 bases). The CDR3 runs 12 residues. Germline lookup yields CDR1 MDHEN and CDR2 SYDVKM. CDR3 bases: TGTGCCAGCAGTTCCGCCGGTGGGGGGACCGACTTC. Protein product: CASSSAGGGTDF.

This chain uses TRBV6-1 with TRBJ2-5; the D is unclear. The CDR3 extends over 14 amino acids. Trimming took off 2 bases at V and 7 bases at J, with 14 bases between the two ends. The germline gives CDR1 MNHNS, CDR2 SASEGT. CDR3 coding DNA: TGTGCCAGCAGTGAATCGTCGGGTCCCGGGACCCAGTACTTC. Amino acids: CASSESSGPGTQYF.

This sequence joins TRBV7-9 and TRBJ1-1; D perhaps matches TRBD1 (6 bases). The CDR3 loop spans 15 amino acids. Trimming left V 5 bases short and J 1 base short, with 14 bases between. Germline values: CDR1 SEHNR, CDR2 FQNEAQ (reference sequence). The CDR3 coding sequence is TGTGCCAGCAGCCGTGCGGGACAACCGAACACTGAAGCTTTCTTT. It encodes CASSRAGQPNTEAFF.

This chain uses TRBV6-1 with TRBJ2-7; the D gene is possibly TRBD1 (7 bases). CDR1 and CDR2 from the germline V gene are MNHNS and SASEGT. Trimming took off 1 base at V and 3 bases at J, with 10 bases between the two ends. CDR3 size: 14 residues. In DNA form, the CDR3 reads TGTGCCAGCAGTGAAGGTCAGGGGGGCTACGAGCAGTACGTC. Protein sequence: CASSEGQGGYEQYV.

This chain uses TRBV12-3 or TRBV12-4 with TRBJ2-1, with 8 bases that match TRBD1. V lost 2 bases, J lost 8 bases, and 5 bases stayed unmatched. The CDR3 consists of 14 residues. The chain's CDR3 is CASSLRQGNDEQFF. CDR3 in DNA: TGTGCCAGCAGTTTAAGACAGGGGAACGATGAGCAGTTCTTC.

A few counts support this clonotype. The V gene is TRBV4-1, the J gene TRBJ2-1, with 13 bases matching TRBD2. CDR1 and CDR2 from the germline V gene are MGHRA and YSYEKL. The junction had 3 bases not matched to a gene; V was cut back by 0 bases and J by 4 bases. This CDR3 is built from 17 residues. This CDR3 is CASSQDGLAGDYNEQFF. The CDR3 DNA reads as TGCGCCAGCAGCCAAGATGGACTAGCGGGGGATTACAATGAGCAGTTCTTC.

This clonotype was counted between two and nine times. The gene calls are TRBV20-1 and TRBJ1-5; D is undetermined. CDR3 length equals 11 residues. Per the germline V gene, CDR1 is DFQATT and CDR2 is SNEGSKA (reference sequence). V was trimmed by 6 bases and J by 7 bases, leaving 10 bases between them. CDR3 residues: CSARIGQPQHF. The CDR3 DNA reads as TGCAGTGCCAGGATCGGACAGCCCCAGCATTTT.

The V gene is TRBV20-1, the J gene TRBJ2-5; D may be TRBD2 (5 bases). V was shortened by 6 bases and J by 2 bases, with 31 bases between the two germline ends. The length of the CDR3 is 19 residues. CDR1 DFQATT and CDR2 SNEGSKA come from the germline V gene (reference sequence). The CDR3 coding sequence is TGCAGTGCCCGGGATCCGGGATTCTTAAAGCCCTCCGGACAAGAGACCCAGTACTTC. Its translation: CSARDPGFLKPSGQETQYF.

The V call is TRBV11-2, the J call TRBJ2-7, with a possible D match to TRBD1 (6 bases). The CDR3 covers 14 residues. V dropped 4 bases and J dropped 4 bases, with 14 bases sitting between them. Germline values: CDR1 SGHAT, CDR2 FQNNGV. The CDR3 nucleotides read TGTGCCAGCAGCTCAGGGGTGGGGATGTACGAGCAGTACGTC. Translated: CASSSGVGMYEQYV.

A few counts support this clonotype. This CDR3 is CASSQATGQGYTEAFF. The CDR3 DNA sequence: TGCGCCAGCAGCCAAGCTACCGGGCAGGGGTACACTGAAGCTTTCTTT. The chain links TRBV4-1 to TRBJ1-1, with D possibly being TRBD1 (6 bases). V shed 1 base and J shed 3 bases, with 15 bases lying between them. Germline-derived CDR1 and CDR2 are MGHRA and YSYEKL. CDR3 length: 16 residues.

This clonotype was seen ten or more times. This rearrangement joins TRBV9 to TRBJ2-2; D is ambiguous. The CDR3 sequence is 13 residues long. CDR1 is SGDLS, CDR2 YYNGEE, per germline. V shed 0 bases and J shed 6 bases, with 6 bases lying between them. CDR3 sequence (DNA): TGTGCCAGCAGCGTAGTGGTAGCCGGGGAGCTGTTTTTT. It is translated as CASSVVVAGELFF.

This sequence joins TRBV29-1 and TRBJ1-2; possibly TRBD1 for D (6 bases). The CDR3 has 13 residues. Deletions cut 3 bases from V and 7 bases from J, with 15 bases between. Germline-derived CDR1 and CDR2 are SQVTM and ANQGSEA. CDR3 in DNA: TGCAGCGTTGACCCAACAGGGCCCCGTGGCTACACCTTC. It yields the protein CSVDPTGPRGYTF.

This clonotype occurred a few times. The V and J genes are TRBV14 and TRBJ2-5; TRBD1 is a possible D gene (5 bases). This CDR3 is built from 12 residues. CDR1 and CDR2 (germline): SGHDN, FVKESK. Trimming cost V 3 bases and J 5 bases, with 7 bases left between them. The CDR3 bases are TGTGCCAGCAGCCAGGGGCACGAGACCCAGTACTTC. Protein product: CASSQGHETQYF. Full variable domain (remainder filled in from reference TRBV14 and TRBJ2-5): EAGVTQFPSHSVIEKGQTVTLRCDPISGHDNLYWYRRVMGKEIKFLLHFVKESKQDESGMPNNRFLAERTGGTYSTLKVQPAELEDSGVYFCASSQGHETQYFGPGTRLLVL.

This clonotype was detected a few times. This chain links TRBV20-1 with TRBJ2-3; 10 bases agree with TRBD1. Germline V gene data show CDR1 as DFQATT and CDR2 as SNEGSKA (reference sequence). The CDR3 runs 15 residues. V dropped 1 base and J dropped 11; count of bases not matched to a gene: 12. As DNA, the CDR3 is TGCAGTGCTAGAGTCCCCGGGACAGGGGAGCGGGGGCAGTATTTT. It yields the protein CSARVPGTGERGQYF.

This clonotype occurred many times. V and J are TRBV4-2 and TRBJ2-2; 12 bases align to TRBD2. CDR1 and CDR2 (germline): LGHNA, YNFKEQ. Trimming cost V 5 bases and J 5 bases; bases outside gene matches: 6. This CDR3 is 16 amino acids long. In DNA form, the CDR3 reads TGTGCCAGCAGCACCGGGACTAGCGGGTTAACCGGGGAGCTGTTTTTT. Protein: CASSTGTSGLTGELFF.

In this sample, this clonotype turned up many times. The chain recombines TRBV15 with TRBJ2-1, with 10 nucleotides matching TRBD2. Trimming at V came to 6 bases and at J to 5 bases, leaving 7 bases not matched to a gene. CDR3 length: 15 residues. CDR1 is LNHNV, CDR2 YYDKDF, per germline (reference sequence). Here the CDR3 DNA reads TGTGCCACCAGTGTCGGACTAGCGGTAGACAATGAGCAGTTCTTC. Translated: CATSVGLAVDNEQFF.